Listed here are 18 T cell receptor beta chains from one sample, sequenced in a study of shared clonotypes between healthy human individuals. Produced via immunoSEQ multiplex PCR; TCRdb's table is partial and in-frame only. This table holds around 1.5 million clones, 98% found once. The material sequenced was naive CD4+ T cells sorted from blood. Subset of the sample: CD45RA+ positively selected. All receptors derive from a man aged 25-45 years in good health.

The chain combines TRBV5-4 with TRBJ2-1; TRBD2 matches at 9 bases. The CDR3 loop spans 16 amino acids. In germline, CDR1 is SGHNT, CDR2 YYREEE (reference sequence). V lost 5 bases, J lost 0 bases, and 6 bases stayed unmatched. CDR3 protein: CASSPGLAPSYNEQFF. CDR3 nucleotides: TGTGCCAGCAGTCCGGGACTAGCCCCCTCCTACAATGAGCAGTTCTTC. The whole variable domain, filled in from reference TRBV5-4 and TRBJ2-1, reads ETGVTQSPTHLIKTRGQQVTLRCSSQSGHNTVSWYQQALGQGPQFIFQYYREEENGRGNFPPRFSGLQFPNYSSELNVNALELDDSALYLCASSPGLAPSYNEQFFGPGTRLTVL.

To note about this clone: This sample includes further DNA sequences coding for the same CDR3. The chain links TRBV5-4 to TRBJ1-3; tentative D call: TRBD1 (5 bases). Germline loops: CDR1 SGHNT, CDR2 YYREEE (reference sequence). The CDR3 consists of 15 residues. The V and J ends lost 0 bases and 4 bases respectively, with 11 bases between them. CDR3 amino acids: CASSLAGGSGNTIYF. CDR3 coding DNA: TGTGCCAGCAGCTTGGCGGGGGGGAGCGGAAACACCATATATTTT.

The chain uses TRBV9 and TRBJ2-2; a weak D match, TRBD1 (5 bases). The V gene's germline CDR1 is SGDLS and CDR2 YYNGEE. The CDR3 sequence is 13 residues long. The V end lost 0 bases, the J end lost 10 bases, and 10 bases lay between the germline ends. As DNA, the CDR3 is TGTGCCAGCAGCGTAGGGGGCAGAACGGAGCTGTTTTTT. Its translation is CASSVGGRTELFF.

The chain couples TRBV9 to TRBJ2-5; 13 positions match TRBD2. In germline, CDR1 is SGDLS, CDR2 YYNGEE. V lost 7 bases and J lost 5; bases outside the gene matches: 8. This CDR3 is 15 amino acids long. As DNA, the CDR3 is TGTGCCAGCTGCACTAGCGGGAGGGAGTGGGAGACCCAGTACTTC. Its protein product is CASCTSGREWETQYF.

V usage is TRBV6-6 and J usage is TRBJ2-7; 7 bases line up with TRBD2. Unmatched junction bases numbered 5, after V lost 6 bases and J lost 0 bases. The CDR3 is 14 amino acids. Germline V gives CDR1 MNHNY, CDR2 SVGAGI (reference sequence). The CDR3 nucleotides read TGTGCCAGCAGCCTAGCGGATAGCTCCTACGAGCAGTACTTC. Residues: CASSLADSSYEQYF.

V usage is TRBV18 and J usage is TRBJ2-5; possibly TRBD2 for D (6 bases). The J call may be mistaken, given a closer DNA end match to TRBJ2-7. There are 13 residues in the CDR3. Germline lookup yields CDR1 KGHSH and CDR2 LQKENI. CDR3 DNA: TGTGCCAGCTCACCATCGGGGGTCCACGAGCAGTACTTC. This encodes CASSPSGVHEQYF.

V is TRBV4-2 and J is TRBJ2-3, with D possibly being TRBD2 (7 bases). This CDR3 is built from 15 residues. Germline CDR1 is LGHNA and CDR2 is YNFKEQ. Trimming removed 1 base at V and 0 bases at J, with 8 bases between. For the CDR3, the DNA is TGTGCCAGCAGCCAAGGGGGGGGCAGCACAGATACGCAGTATTTT. This gives the protein CASSQGGGSTDTQYF.

V gene TRBV5-4 combines with J gene TRBJ1-5, with 9 bases that match TRBD1. Germline CDR1 SGHNT, CDR2 YYREEE (reference sequence). The CDR3 is 15 residues long. Trimming at V came to 5 bases and at J to 2 bases, leaving 5 bases not matched to a gene. CDR3 loop: CASSTGGTGNQPQHF. The CDR3 DNA follows: TGTGCCAGCAGTACAGGGGGCACGGGCAATCAGCCCCAGCATTTT.

This clone appeared a single time. The chain carries TRBV10-2 and TRBJ2-7, with 12 bases matching TRBD2. With 4 bases clipped from V and 4 bases from J, the junction kept 11 bases outside the gene matches. The CDR3 extends over 17 amino acids. Germline assignment: CDR1 WSHSY and CDR2 SAAADI. The CDR3 DNA sequence: TGCGCCAGCAGTGGACCCCTACTGACTAGCGGGAGTTACGAGCAGTACTTC. Translating it yields CASSGPLLTSGSYEQYF.

Of note for this clone: Additional DNA sequences in this sample encode the identical CDR3. This rearrangement joins TRBV18 to TRBJ2-2; unclear D gene. Trimming pared 3 bases from V and 6 bases from J, leaving 8 bases between. The length of the CDR3 is 13 residues. Germline V gene sequence: CDR1 KGHSH, CDR2 LQKENI. The CDR3 protein is CASSPGPAGELFF. As DNA, the CDR3 is TGTGCCAGCTCACCGGGCCCCGCCGGGGAGCTGTTTTTT. The full variable domain, rest sourced from reference TRBV18 and TRBJ2-2, is NAGVMQNPRHLVRRRGQEARLRCSPMKGHSHVYWYRQLPEEGLKFMVYLQKENIIDESGMPKERFSAEFPKEGPSILRIQQVVRGDSAAYFCASSPGPAGELFFGEGSRLTVL.

The V and J genes are TRBV5-1 and TRBJ1-4; 9 bases are a match to TRBD1. V dropped 0 bases and J dropped 8; count of bases not matched to a gene: 8. The CDR3 sequence is 16 residues long. CDR1 SGHRS and CDR2 YFSETQ come from the germline V gene. CDR3 nucleotides: TGCGCCAGCAGCTTGGGATTAGGGGACAGGGAAGAAAAACTGTTTTTT. Its protein is CASSLGLGDREEKLFF. Looking up the rest from reference TRBV5-1 and TRBJ1-4 gives the full variable domain: KAGVTQTPRYLIKTRGQQVTLSCSPISGHRSVSWYQQTPGQGLQFLFEYFSETQRNKGNFPGRFSGRQFSNSRSEMNVSTLELGDSALYLCASSLGLGDREEKLFFGSGTQLSVL.

This chain connects TRBV5-6 to TRBJ1-4; D remains unclear. The CDR3 extends over 16 amino acids. V dropped 0 bases and J dropped 2 bases, with 11 bases sitting between them. Germline V lookup: CDR1 SGHDT, CDR2 YYEEEE. This CDR3 reads CASSLVKGFTNEKLFF. In DNA form, the CDR3 reads TGTGCCAGCAGCTTGGTCAAAGGGTTCACTAATGAAAAACTGTTTTTT.

The rearrangement joins TRBV2 to TRBJ2-5; 7 nucleotides agree with TRBD1. The length of the CDR3 is 17 residues. With V trimmed by 4 bases and J by 3 bases, 14 bases remained unmatched. Germline V CDR1 and CDR2: SNHLY, FYNNEI. CDR3 DNA sequence: TGTGCCAGCAGTGCAAACCTCGGGACAGTAGTCAAAGAGACCCAGTACTTC. This encodes CASSANLGTVVKETQYF.

The rearrangement links TRBV7-6 to TRBJ2-1; 12 nucleotides line up with TRBD2. The V and J ends lost 8 bases and 0 bases, in that order; junction bases with no gene match: 8. Germline V gene sequence: CDR1 SGHVS, CDR2 FNYEAQ. The CDR3 spans 17 residues. Here the CDR3 DNA reads TGTGCCAGCTCCCACCCGGGACTAGCGGGCTCCTACAATGAGCAGTTCTTC. The encoded protein is CASSHPGLAGSYNEQFF.

The genes are TRBV11-2 and TRBJ2-3; D remains unclear. The CDR3 contains 12 residues. V lost 1 base, J lost 8 bases, and 7 bases lay in between. The V gene's germline CDR1 is SGHAT and CDR2 FQNNGV. CDR3 protein: CASSLVPGTQYF. CDR3 DNA sequence: TGTGCCAGCAGCTTAGTCCCGGGTACGCAGTATTTT.

This chain connects TRBV5-1 to TRBJ2-3, with a tentative D call TRBD1 (6 bases). The germline V gene encodes CDR1 SGHRS and CDR2 YFSETQ. Trimming stripped 2 bases from V and 2 bases from J, with 9 bases between. The CDR3 has 14 residues. CDR3 bases: TGCGCCAGCAGCTTCCGGGACAACACAGATACGCAGTATTTT. It codes for CASSFRDNTDTQYF.

A single count supports this clone. The CDR3 DNA sequence: TGTGCCAGCAGTTCCCGGGGACAAGGGAAGCAGCCCCAGCATTTT. Translation: CASSSRGQGKQPQHF. The chain carries TRBV28 and TRBJ1-5, with a weak D call TRBD1 (6 bases). The V and J ends lost 4 bases and 7 bases respectively, with 17 bases between them. Looked up from germline, CDR1 is MDHEN and CDR2 is SYDVKM. CDR3 length: 15 amino acids.

This chain joins TRBV7-8 and TRBJ1-1; the D is unclear. This CDR3 comprises 16 residues. Germline values: CDR1 SGHVS, CDR2 FQNEAQ. Trimming pared 2 bases from V and 4 bases from J, leaving 17 bases between. CDR3: CASSLRPGAGGTEAFF. The CDR3 region has the DNA TGTGCCAGCAGCTTACGCCCGGGAGCGGGAGGCACTGAAGCTTTCTTT.